The sequence of this T cell receptor beta chain was determined in a study of Tregs in tolerant kidney transplant recipients. With regard to this clone: Its antigen is currently unknown.

Whole-study results and caveats: The small number of patients limits these findings pending further validation.

Data came from immunoSEQ multiplex PCR; TCRdb stores just in-frame clones and leaves some out. This table holds about 240,000 clones, 80% to 85% found once. The CDR3 contains 19 residues. The V gene end was trimmed by 6 bases and the J gene end by 4 bases; junction bases not matched to a gene: 20. Germline assignment: CDR1 KGHSH and CDR2 LQKENI. Thawed PBMCs were FACS-sorted into unstimulated CD4+CD25+CD127- regulatory T cells, CD4+CD25- non-regulatory cells, CD4 and CD8 cells. Sequencing was performed on CD4+ T cells from blood. This clonotype originated in a human donor in good health. The gene calls are TRBV18 and TRBJ2-1; 8 nucleotides match TRBD2. In DNA form, the CDR3 reads TGTGCCAGCTCTCCCGTTGTGGGAGCGGGAGAACCGGGGTACAATGAGCAGTTCTTC. Its translation: CASSPVVGAGEPGYNEQFF. Supplemented by reference TRBV18 and TRBJ2-1, the full variable domain reads NAGVMQNPRHLVRRRGQEARLRCSPMKGHSHVYWYRQLPEEGLKFMVYLQKENIIDESGMPKERFSAEFPKEGPSILRIQQVVRGDSAAYFCASSPVVGAGEPGYNEQFFGPGTRLTVL.